This T cell receptor (beta chain) originates from a study of PD-1 blockade in classical Hodgkin lymphoma. This clone was detected only a few times. Its antigen is not known. Study-wide findings and caveats: It was reported that newly diagnosed patients had less baseline TCR diversity than healthy donors.

V lost 5 bases, J lost 4 bases, and 18 bases lay in between. The CDR3 has 16 residues. CDR1 is MGHRA and CDR2 is YSYEKL in the germline V gene. Assay: immunoSEQ multiplex PCR; the TCRdb copy retains only in-frame clones and omits some. The table lists 25,000 to 30,000 clones, 60% to 75% of them singletons. Patients all relapsed after autologous stem cell transplantation, and there was variation in brentuximab vedotin exposure. Complete response, partial response or progressive disease constituted the best responses recorded. The sequences come from peripheral blood mononuclear cells (PBMCs), collected before the second cycle of nivolumab. The sequence was collected from a human donor with classical Hodgkin lymphoma. This chain joins TRBV4-1 and TRBJ1-5; weak D call: TRBD1 (6 bases). The CDR3 spells CASSDTGPDFNQPQHF. CDR3 nucleotide sequence: TGCGCCAGCAGCGACACAGGGCCCGATTTTAATCAGCCCCAGCATTTT.